The T cell receptor (beta chain) described here comes from a study of blood T cells in healthy people across ages. Overall study findings and caveats: CMV status of donors was unknown, possibly confounding expanded clonotype changes. Naive and antigen-experienced cells were not separated, limiting conclusive comparison.

With 3 bases removed from V and 5 bases from J, the gap between germline ends came to 14 bases. CDR3 length: 14 residues. In the case of this clonotype: Its antigen is not known.

Sample-barcoded 5' priming and a J-beta primer mix drove a second PCR of 7 to 11 cycles. TCRdb recomputed calls from the 5' RACE reads with MiXCR, one row per CDR3 protein. The table has about 1.4 million distinct CDR3 sequences, 45% to 70% seen once. Sequencing was performed on blood. The chain recombines TRBV12-3 or TRBV12-4 with TRBJ2-7; no firm D call. The source of this sequence is a man younger than 30 in good health. Written as DNA, the CDR3 is TGTGCCAGCAGTTTCAGAGACCCGATGGACGAGCAGTACTTC. Residues: CASSFRDPMDEQYF.